One sample yielded the 28 T cell receptor beta chains listed below, sequenced in a study of cytomegalovirus exposure and HLA in healthy donors. Both 60 Vbeta primers and 13 Jbeta primers went into the PCR. Produced via immunoSEQ multiplex PCR; TCRdb's table is partial and in-frame only. Among approximately 210,000 clones listed, under 85% were seen once. The sample comprised PBMCs. These receptors all stem from a woman aged 50 to 60 in good health and CMV-seropositive.

The rearrangement links TRBV19 to TRBJ1-6; 10 positions agree with TRBD1. Trimming cost V 3 bases and J 10 bases; bases outside gene matches: 6. CDR3 size: 15 residues. Germline V CDR1 and CDR2: LNHDA, SQIVND (reference sequence). The CDR3: CASSIGTGEGSPLHF. CDR3 nucleotides: TGTGCCAGTAGTATCGGGACAGGGGAAGGCTCACCCCTCCACTTT.

This clone was recorded once. The rearrangement joins TRBV9 to TRBJ2-7, with 8 bases that match TRBD1. CDR1 is SGDLS and CDR2 is YYNGEE in the germline V gene. The length of the CDR3 is 15 residues. V was clipped by 3 bases and J by 0 bases; unmatched bases: 5. CDR3 loop: CASSGGQGTSYEQYF. The CDR3 DNA is TGTGCCAGCAGCGGAGGACAGGGAACCTCCTACGAGCAGTACTTC.

The V call is TRBV19, the J call TRBJ2-2, with D maybe TRBD2 (5 bases). V gave up 6 bases and J gave up 4 bases, with 9 bases separating them. In germline, CDR1 is LNHDA, CDR2 SQIVND (reference sequence). There are 13 residues in the CDR3. The CDR3 nucleotides are TGTGCCAGTAGCACCGCGGGCACCGGGGAGCTGTTTTTT. The encoded protein is CASSTAGTGELFF.

This clone has a handful of counts. This chain uses TRBV5-6 with TRBJ2-7; a weak D match, TRBD1 (6 bases). Germline lookup yields CDR1 SGHDT and CDR2 YYEEEE. V lost 3 bases to trimming and J lost 1 base, with 14 bases between them. CDR3 length equals 15 residues. The CDR3 reads CASSSRVRGSYEQYF. CDR3 bases: TGTGCCAGCAGCTCAAGGGTCAGGGGATCCTACGAGCAGTACTTC.

This rearrangement joins TRBV30 to TRBJ1-2; 7 nucleotides agree with TRBD1. CDR1 and CDR2 (germline): GTSNPN, SVGIG (reference sequence). The CDR3 runs to 15 residues. Losses at the gene ends were 3 bases for V and 4 bases for J; bases not matched to a gene: 11. The CDR3 region is CAWSHRGIPPYGYTF. DNA of the CDR3: TGTGCCTGGAGCCACAGGGGTATCCCTCCCTATGGCTACACCTTC.

This clone was observed a few times. The chain joins TRBV10-3 to TRBJ2-7; D is possibly TRBD2 (5 bases). Between the trimmed V and J ends, which lost 3 bases and 10 bases, there was a span of 25 bases. This CDR3 has 16 amino acids. Germline V gives CDR1 ENHRY, CDR2 SYGVKD. The CDR3 sequence: CAISERGRQRLQEQYF. The CDR3 bases are TGTGCCATCAGTGAACGGGGTCGGCAGAGGCTTCAAGAACAGTACTTC.

This clone was counted many times. This rearrangement joins TRBV4-1 to TRBJ1-1, with a possible D match to TRBD1 (6 bases). The V gene lost 4 bases and the J gene lost 7 bases, with 16 bases spanning the gap. Per the germline V gene, CDR1 is MGHRA and CDR2 is YSYEKL. This CDR3 is 14 amino acids long. CDR3 in DNA: TGCGCCAGCAGCCGAGGGATACAGGGTCTTGAAGCTTTCTTT. It encodes CASSRGIQGLEAFF.

This clone was counted a single time. This chain uses TRBV5-1 with TRBJ2-7; TRBD1 aligns across 8 bases. V was pared by 0 bases and J by 1 base, with 6 bases of the junction left unmatched. The CDR3 covers 16 residues. Germline lookup yields CDR1 SGHRS and CDR2 YFSETQ. For the CDR3, the DNA is TGCGCCAGCAGCTTGGGCCCAGGGGGCCGATCCTACGAGCAGTACTTC. It yields the protein CASSLGPGGRSYEQYF. Filled out from reference TRBV5-1 and TRBJ2-7, the complete variable domain reads KAGVTQTPRYLIKTRGQQVTLSCSPISGHRSVSWYQQTPGQGLQFLFEYFSETQRNKGNFPGRFSGRQFSNSRSEMNVSTLELGDSALYLCASSLGPGGRSYEQYFGPGTRLTVT.

CDR3 sequence: CASSLDPGSNYGYTF. The CDR3 nucleotides read TGTGCCAGCAGCTTAGATCCGGGTTCTAACTATGGCTACACCTTC. This sequence joins TRBV11-2 and TRBJ1-2; D gene uncertain. The CDR3 extends over 15 amino acids. Looked up from germline, CDR1 is SGHAT and CDR2 is FQNNGV. V was clipped by 0 bases and J by 0 bases, with 8 bases between them.

The chain links TRBV15 to TRBJ2-5, with 9 positions matching TRBD2. Unmatched junction bases numbered 7, after V lost 7 bases and J lost 4 bases. The CDR3 is 14 residues long. The germline V gene encodes CDR1 LNHNV and CDR2 YYDKDF (reference sequence). The CDR3 nucleotides are TGTGCCACCAACGCGGGGGGGCCAGGAGAGACCCAGTACTTC. Amino acids: CATNAGGPGETQYF.

The chain combines TRBV11-2 with TRBJ1-2; D is ambiguous. Germline CDR1 is SGHAT and CDR2 is FQNNGV. Trimming took 0 bases from V and 4 from J, leaving 12 bases between them. The CDR3 totals 15 residues. This CDR3 reads CASSLDGQVGYGYTF. For the CDR3, the DNA is TGTGCCAGCAGCTTAGATGGGCAGGTTGGCTATGGCTACACCTTC.

This chain joins TRBV25-1 and TRBJ2-6; tentative D call: TRBD2 (6 bases). The V gene's germline CDR1 is MGHDK and CDR2 SYGVNS. V lost 5 bases and J lost 4, with 12 bases in between. CDR3 length: 15 residues. In DNA, the CDR3 is TGTGCCAGCAGTTTACCGGGGGACGGGGCCAACGTCCTGACTTTC. This translates into CASSLPGDGANVLTF.

This sequence joins TRBV4-3 and TRBJ2-7; TRBD2 might be the D (5 bases). Per the germline V gene, CDR1 is LGHNA and CDR2 is YSLEER. The CDR3 loop spans 15 amino acids. V was trimmed by 0 bases and J by 7 bases, leaving 16 bases between them. In DNA, the CDR3 is TGCGCCAGCAGCCAAGATGTTGGAGGAGCATGGGAGCAGTACTTC. Translated, it gives CASSQDVGGAWEQYF.

The rearrangement joins TRBV7-6 to TRBJ2-5, with TRBD2 as a possible D gene (6 bases). Germline V gives CDR1 SGHVS, CDR2 FNYEAQ. There are 15 residues in the CDR3. Trimming shortened V by 1 base and J by 4 bases, and 13 bases separated the two germline ends. In DNA, the CDR3 is TGTGCCAGCAGCTTAGTAGCGCGGGGAACAGAGACCCAGTACTTC. Protein sequence: CASSLVARGTETQYF.

This chain connects TRBV9 to TRBJ1-1, with D possibly TRBD1 on 5 matching bases. This CDR3 comprises 13 residues. CDR1 and CDR2 from the germline V gene are SGDLS and YYNGEE. Trimming left V 4 bases short and J 6 bases short, with 13 bases between. In nucleotides, the CDR3 is TGTGCCAGCAGCAAAGGGGACTGGCCTGAAGCTTTCTTT. It specifies CASSKGDWPEAFF.

The V and J genes are TRBV2 and TRBJ2-2, with 7 bases that match TRBD1. The length of the CDR3 is 15 residues. V lost 3 bases and J lost 4; bases outside the gene matches: 5. The germline gives CDR1 SNHLY, CDR2 FYNNEI. CDR3 amino acids: CASSERQGGTGELFF. The CDR3 bases are TGTGCCAGCAGTGAGCGACAGGGCGGCACCGGGGAGCTGTTTTTT.

This clone came up once. The J gene is TRBJ1-1, the V gene TRBV9; 7 nucleotides align to TRBD1. CDR1 is SGDLS, CDR2 YYNGEE, per germline. The CDR3 is 14 amino acids. With 3 bases clipped from V and 5 bases from J, the junction kept 7 bases outside the gene matches. CDR3 protein: CASSGDRVPTEAFF. CDR3 DNA sequence: TGTGCCAGCAGCGGGGACAGAGTTCCTACTGAAGCTTTCTTT.

The chain recombines TRBV16 with TRBJ1-1; D might be TRBD1 (6 bases). The CDR3 has 16 amino acids. The germline V gene encodes CDR1 KGHSY and CDR2 FQNENV. V dropped 1 base and J dropped 0 bases, with 12 bases sitting between them. CDR3 sequence (DNA): TGTGCCAGCAGCCAATTCCCCGGACAGATGAACACTGAAGCTTTCTTT. Its translation is CASSQFPGQMNTEAFF.

The genes are TRBV7-8 and TRBJ1-2; TRBD1 might be the D (6 bases). CDR1 is SGHVS and CDR2 is FQNEAQ in the germline V gene. The CDR3 loop spans 15 amino acids. The V end lost 2 bases, the J end lost 6 bases, and 16 bases lay between the germline ends. The CDR3 coding sequence is TGTGCCAGCAGCTTAAGGGGGAATATTTGGGATGGCTACACCTTC. Its protein is CASSLRGNIWDGYTF.

V is TRBV14 and J is TRBJ1-1, with TRBD1 matching over 7 bases. Germline CDR1 SGHDN, CDR2 FVKESK. The CDR3 length is 14 residues. V gave up 8 bases and J gave up 10 bases; unmatched junction bases: 16. CDR3 protein: CASGDRQGGSRAFF. CDR3 nucleotides: TGTGCCAGCGGGGATAGACAGGGAGGATCTAGAGCTTTCTTT.

The chain links TRBV30 to TRBJ2-7, with a tentative D call TRBD1 (5 bases). The CDR3 is made up of 14 amino acids. The V end was cut by 7 bases, the J end by 0 bases, with 16 bases between. Germline loops: CDR1 GTSNPN, CDR2 SVGIG (reference sequence). The CDR3 loop is CALKTGLSSYEQYF. CDR3 in DNA: TGTGCCTTAAAAACAGGTTTGAGCTCCTACGAGCAGTACTTC. Full variable domain (remainder filled in from reference TRBV30 and TRBJ2-7): SQTIHQWPATLVQPVGSPLSLECTVEGTSNPNLYWYRQAAGRGLQLLFYSVGIGQISSEVPQNLSASRPQDRQFILSSKKLLLSDSGFYLCALKTGLSSYEQYFGPGTRLTVT.

The chain joins TRBV30 to TRBJ1-2; 9 positions match TRBD1. Germline loops: CDR1 GTSNPN, CDR2 SVGIG (reference sequence). This CDR3 contains 13 residues. Trimming cost V 2 bases and J 5 bases; bases outside gene matches: 3. The CDR3 region is CAWSPGTGYGYTF. CDR3 coding DNA: TGTGCCTGGAGTCCCGGGACAGGGTATGGCTACACCTTC.

This clone was observed a handful of times. J is TRBJ1-2 and V is TRBV18; 10 nucleotides agree with TRBD1. V lost 6 bases, J lost 6 bases, and 10 bases stayed unmatched. CDR3 length: 15 amino acids. Looked up from germline, CDR1 is KGHSH and CDR2 is LQKENI. CDR3 sequence: CASSWTGGPRDGYTF. The CDR3 nucleotides read TGTGCCAGCTCGTGGACAGGGGGACCACGTGATGGCTACACCTTC. The entire variable domain, with the rest obtained from reference TRBV18 and TRBJ1-2, is as follows: NAGVMQNPRHLVRRRGQEARLRCSPMKGHSHVYWYRQLPEEGLKFMVYLQKENIIDESGMPKERFSAEFPKEGPSILRIQQVVRGDSAAYFCASSWTGGPRDGYTFGSGTRLTVV.

CDR3 protein: CATSYGQISEKLFF. In nucleotides, the CDR3 is TGTGCCACCAGCTATGGACAGATAAGCGAAAAACTGTTTTTT. The chain employs TRBV15 and TRBJ1-4, with a possible D match to TRBD1 (6 bases). The CDR3 length is 14 residues. The germline gives CDR1 LNHNV, CDR2 YYDKDF (reference sequence). Trimming removed 5 bases at V and 8 bases at J, with 15 bases between.

The chain carries TRBV5-1 and TRBJ1-1; unclear D gene. Germline V gene lookup returns CDR1 SGHRS and CDR2 YFSETQ. V was pared by 0 bases and J by 1 base, with 7 bases between. The CDR3 consists of 14 residues. The CDR3 DNA sequence: TGCGCCAGCAGCTTGGTTCGGGGGAACACTGAAGCTTTCTTT. Translation: CASSLVRGNTEAFF.

The rearrangement uses TRBV6-6 and TRBJ2-7; no clear D. V was cut by 5 bases and J by 1 base, with 3 bases left in between. The CDR3 has 11 amino acids. Germline V gene sequence: CDR1 MNHNY, CDR2 SVGAGI (reference sequence). The CDR3 region is CASSHSYEQYF. Written as DNA, the CDR3 is TGTGCCAGCAGTCATTCCTACGAGCAGTACTTC.

The J gene is TRBJ2-7, the V gene TRBV28; a possible D gene is TRBD1 (5 bases). Germline CDR1 reads MDHEN; CDR2 reads SYDVKM. The CDR3 spans 13 residues. With 5 bases removed from V and 5 bases from J, the gap between germline ends came to 13 bases. The CDR3 reads CASSIPQGHEQYF. CDR3 in DNA: TGTGCCAGCAGTATACCCCAGGGCCACGAGCAGTACTTC.

This chain uses TRBV7-7 with TRBJ2-5; D may be TRBD1 (5 bases). V dropped 5 bases and J dropped 11 bases, with 21 bases sitting between them. This CDR3 has 14 residues. Germline V gene data show CDR1 as SSHAT and CDR2 as FNYEAQ (reference sequence). The CDR3 here is CASSPDPQGYEQYF. CDR3 nucleotides: TGTGCCAGCAGCCCAGATCCCCAGGGTTATGAGCAGTACTTC.